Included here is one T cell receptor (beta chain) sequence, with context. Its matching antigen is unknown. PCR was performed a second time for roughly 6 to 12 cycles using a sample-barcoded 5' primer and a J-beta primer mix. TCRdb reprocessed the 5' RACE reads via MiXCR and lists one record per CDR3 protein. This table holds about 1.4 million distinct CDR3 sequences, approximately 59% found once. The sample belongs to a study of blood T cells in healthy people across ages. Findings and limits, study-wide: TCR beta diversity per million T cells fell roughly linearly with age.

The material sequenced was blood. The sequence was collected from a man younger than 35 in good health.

The chain's CDR3 is CASSFQTSERGNEQFF. The CDR3 coding sequence is TGTGCCAGCAGTTTCCAGACTAGCGAGAGGGGCAATGAGCAGTTCTTC. The V gene is TRBV12-3 or TRBV12-4, the J gene TRBJ2-1, with 8 bases fitting TRBD2. This CDR3 spans 16 amino acids. V trimming: 3 bases; J trimming: 6 bases; junction bases outside the gene matches: 10.